Listed here is a single T cell receptor (beta chain). Its matching antigen is unknown. Clones were sequenced by immunoSEQ multiplex PCR, and TCRdb holds only the in-frame ones, with some missing. The sample gives roughly 25,000 clones, 80% to 85% of which show up once; roughly 4.8% is in the top ten. This record belongs to a study of T cells in localized non-small cell lung cancer. The study, taken as a whole, reports: Median detection of top 100 tumor clones in adjacent lung was roughly 61 clones.

Looked up from germline, CDR1 is SEHNR and CDR2 is FQNEAQ (reference sequence). The length of the CDR3 is 13 residues. The V end was cut by 1 base, the J end by 2 bases, with 6 bases between. Specimen: PBMCs, collected before any cancer treatment. The sequence was collected from a man aged 35-75 years with stage II lung adenocarcinoma. The chain links TRBV7-9 to TRBJ2-7; D uncertain. The CDR3 DNA reads as TGTGCCAGCAGCTTAGAAGGTACCTACGAGCAGTACTTC. Protein product: CASSLEGTYEQYF.